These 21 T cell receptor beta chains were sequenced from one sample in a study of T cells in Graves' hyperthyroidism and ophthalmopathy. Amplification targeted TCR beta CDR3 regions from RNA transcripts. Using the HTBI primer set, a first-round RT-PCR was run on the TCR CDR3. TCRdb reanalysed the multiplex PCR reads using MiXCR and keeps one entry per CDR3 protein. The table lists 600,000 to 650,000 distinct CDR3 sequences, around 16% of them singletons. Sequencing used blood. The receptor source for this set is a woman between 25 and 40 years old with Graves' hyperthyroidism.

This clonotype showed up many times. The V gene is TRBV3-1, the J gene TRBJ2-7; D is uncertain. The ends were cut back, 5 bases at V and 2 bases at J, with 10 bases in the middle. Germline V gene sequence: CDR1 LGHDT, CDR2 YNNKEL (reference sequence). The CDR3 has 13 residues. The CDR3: CASSSRGAYEQYF. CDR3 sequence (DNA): TGTGCCAGCAGCTCAAGAGGTGCCTACGAGCAGTACTTC.

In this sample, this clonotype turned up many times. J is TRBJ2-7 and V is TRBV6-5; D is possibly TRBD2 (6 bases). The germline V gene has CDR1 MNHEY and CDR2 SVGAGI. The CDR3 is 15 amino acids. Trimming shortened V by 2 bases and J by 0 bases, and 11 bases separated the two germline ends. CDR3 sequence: CASSYGAGSSYEQYF. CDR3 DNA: TGTGCCAGCAGTTACGGAGCGGGTAGCTCCTACGAGCAGTACTTC.

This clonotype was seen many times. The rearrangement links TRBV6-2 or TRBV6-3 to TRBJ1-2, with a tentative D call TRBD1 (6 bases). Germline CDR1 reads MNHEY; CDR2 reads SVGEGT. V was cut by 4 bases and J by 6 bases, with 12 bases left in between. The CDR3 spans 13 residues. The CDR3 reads CASSLGHRDGYTF. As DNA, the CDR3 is TGTGCCAGCAGTTTGGGACACCGTGATGGCTACACCTTC.

CDR3 in amino acids: CSVLTGERYQPQHF. The CDR3 DNA sequence: TGCAGCGTTTTGACAGGGGAACGATATCAGCCCCAGCATTTT. The V gene is TRBV29-1, the J gene TRBJ1-5; 8 bases line up with TRBD1. The CDR3 length is 14 residues. After removal of 5 bases from V and 5 bases from J, the junction contained 8 bases not matched to a gene. Germline assignment: CDR1 SQVTM and CDR2 ANQGSEA. The variable domain in full, with the rest retrieved from reference TRBV29-1 and TRBJ1-5, is SAVISQKPSRDICQRGTSLTIQCQVDSQVTMMFWYRQQPGQSLTLIATANQGSEATYESGFVIDKFPISRPNLTFSTLTVSNMSPEDSSIYLCSVLTGERYQPQHFGDGTRLSIL.

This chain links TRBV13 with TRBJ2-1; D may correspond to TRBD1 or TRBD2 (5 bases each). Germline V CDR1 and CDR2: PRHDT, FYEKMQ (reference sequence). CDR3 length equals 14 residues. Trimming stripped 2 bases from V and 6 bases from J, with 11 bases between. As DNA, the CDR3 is TGTGCCAGCAGCTTATGGGGGTCTGGCAATGAGCAGTTCTTC. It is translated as CASSLWGSGNEQFF.

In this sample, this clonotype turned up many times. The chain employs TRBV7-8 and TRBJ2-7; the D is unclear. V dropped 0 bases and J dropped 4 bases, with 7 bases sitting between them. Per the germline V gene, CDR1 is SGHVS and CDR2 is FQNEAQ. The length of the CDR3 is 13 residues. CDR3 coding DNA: TGTGCCAGCAGCTTAGCTTCAGAGTACGAGCAGTACTTC. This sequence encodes CASSLASEYEQYF. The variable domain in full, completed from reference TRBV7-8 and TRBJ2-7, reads GAGVSQSPRYKVAKRGQDVALRCDPISGHVSLFWYQQALGQGPEFLTYFQNEAQLDKSGLPSDRFFAERPEGSVSTLKIQRTQQEDSAVYLCASSLASEYEQYFGPGTRLTVT.

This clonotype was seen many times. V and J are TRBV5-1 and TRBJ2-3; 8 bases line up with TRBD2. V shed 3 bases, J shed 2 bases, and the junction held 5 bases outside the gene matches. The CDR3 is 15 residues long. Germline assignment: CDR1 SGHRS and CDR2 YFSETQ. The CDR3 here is CASSWAAGDTDTQYF. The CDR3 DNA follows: TGCGCCAGCAGCTGGGCAGCGGGAGACACAGATACGCAGTATTTT.

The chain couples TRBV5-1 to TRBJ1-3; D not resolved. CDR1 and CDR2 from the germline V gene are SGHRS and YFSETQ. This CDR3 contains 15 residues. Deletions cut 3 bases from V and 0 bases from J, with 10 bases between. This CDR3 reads CASSSRQSSGNTIYF. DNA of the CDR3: TGCGCCAGCAGCTCAAGACAAAGCTCTGGAAACACCATATATTTT.

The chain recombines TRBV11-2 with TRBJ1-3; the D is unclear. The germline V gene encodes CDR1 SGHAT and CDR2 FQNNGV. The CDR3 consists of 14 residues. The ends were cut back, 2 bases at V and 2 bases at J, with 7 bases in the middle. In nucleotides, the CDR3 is TGTGCCAGCAGCTTATATCCAGCTGGAAACACCATATATTTT. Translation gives CASSLYPAGNTIYF.

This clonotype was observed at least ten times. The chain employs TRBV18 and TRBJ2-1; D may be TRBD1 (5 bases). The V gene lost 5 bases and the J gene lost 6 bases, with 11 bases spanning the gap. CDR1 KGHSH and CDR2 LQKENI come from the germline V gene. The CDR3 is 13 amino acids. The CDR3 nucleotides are TGTGCCAGCTCAGTGACAGTCGGCAATGAGCAGTTCTTC. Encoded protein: CASSVTVGNEQFF. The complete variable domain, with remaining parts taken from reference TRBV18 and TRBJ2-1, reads NAGVMQNPRHLVRRRGQEARLRCSPMKGHSHVYWYRQLPEEGLKFMVYLQKENIIDESGMPKERFSAEFPKEGPSILRIQQVVRGDSAAYFCASSVTVGNEQFFGPGTRLTVL.

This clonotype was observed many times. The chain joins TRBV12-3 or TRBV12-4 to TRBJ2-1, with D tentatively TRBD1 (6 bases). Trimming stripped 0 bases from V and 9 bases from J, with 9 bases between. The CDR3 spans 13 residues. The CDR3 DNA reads TGTGCCAGCAGTTTAGCGGGGGCTACTGAGCAGTTCTTC. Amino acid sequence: CASSLAGATEQFF.

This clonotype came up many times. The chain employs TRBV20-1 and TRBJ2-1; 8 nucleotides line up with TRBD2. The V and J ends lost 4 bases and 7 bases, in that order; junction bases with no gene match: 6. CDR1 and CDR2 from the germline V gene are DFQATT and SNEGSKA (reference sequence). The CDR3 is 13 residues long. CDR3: CSAIAGIRNEQFF. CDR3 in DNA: TGCAGTGCTATAGCGGGAATAAGAAATGAGCAGTTCTTC.

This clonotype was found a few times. The CDR3 here is CASSGRLAGGPNEQFF. For the CDR3, the DNA is TGTGCCAGTAGTGGCCGACTAGCGGGAGGCCCCAATGAGCAGTTCTTC. The chain joins TRBV19 to TRBJ2-1; 13 bases map to TRBD2. The ends lost 5 bases at V and 6 bases at J; junction bases unmatched: 7. CDR1 and CDR2 from the germline V gene are LNHDA and SQIVND (reference sequence). The CDR3 has 16 amino acids.

For the CDR3, the DNA is TGTGCCAGCAGCCAAGATTATAGGCAGTATTTT. This encodes CASSQDYRQYF. V usage is TRBV14 and J usage is TRBJ2-3; no reliable D call. Deletions cut 0 bases from V and 11 bases from J, with 6 bases between. The germline CDR1 and CDR2 sequences are SGHDN and FVKESK. The CDR3 is 11 residues long.

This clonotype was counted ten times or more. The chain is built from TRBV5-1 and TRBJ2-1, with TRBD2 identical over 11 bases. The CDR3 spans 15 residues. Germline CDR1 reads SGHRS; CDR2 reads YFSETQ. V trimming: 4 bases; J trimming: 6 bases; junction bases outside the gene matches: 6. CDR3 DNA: TGCGCCAGCAGCACGACTAGCGGGGTCAGCAATGAGCAGTTCTTC. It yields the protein CASSTTSGVSNEQFF. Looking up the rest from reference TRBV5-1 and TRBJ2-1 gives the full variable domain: KAGVTQTPRYLIKTRGQQVTLSCSPISGHRSVSWYQQTPGQGLQFLFEYFSETQRNKGNFPGRFSGRQFSNSRSEMNVSTLELGDSALYLCASSTTSGVSNEQFFGPGTRLTVL.

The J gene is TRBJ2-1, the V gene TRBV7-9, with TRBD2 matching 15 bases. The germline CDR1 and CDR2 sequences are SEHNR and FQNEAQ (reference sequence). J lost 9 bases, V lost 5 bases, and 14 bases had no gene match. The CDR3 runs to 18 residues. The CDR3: CASSPLRTSGRANSEQFF. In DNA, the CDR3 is TGTGCCAGCAGCCCCCTCCGGACTAGCGGGAGGGCCAACAGTGAGCAGTTCTTC.

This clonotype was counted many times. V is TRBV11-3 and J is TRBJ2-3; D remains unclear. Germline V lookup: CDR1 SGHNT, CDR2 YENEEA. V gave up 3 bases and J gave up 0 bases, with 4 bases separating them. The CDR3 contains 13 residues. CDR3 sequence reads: CASSLESTDTQYF. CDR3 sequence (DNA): TGTGCCAGCAGCTTGGAGAGCACAGATACGCAGTATTTT.

The CDR3 spells CASGHNQPQHF. CDR3 coding DNA: TGTGCCAGCGGTCATAATCAGCCCCAGCATTTT. The chain uses TRBV6-1 and TRBJ1-5; D not certain. This CDR3 comprises 11 residues. Trimming stripped 8 bases from V and 4 bases from J, with 6 bases between. CDR1 is MNHNS, CDR2 SASEGT, per germline.

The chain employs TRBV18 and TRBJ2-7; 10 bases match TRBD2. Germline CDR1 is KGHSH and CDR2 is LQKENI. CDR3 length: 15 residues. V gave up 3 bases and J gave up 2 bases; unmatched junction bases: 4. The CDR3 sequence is CASSPLAGDAYEQYF. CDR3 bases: TGTGCCAGCTCACCTCTAGCGGGAGACGCCTACGAGCAGTACTTC.

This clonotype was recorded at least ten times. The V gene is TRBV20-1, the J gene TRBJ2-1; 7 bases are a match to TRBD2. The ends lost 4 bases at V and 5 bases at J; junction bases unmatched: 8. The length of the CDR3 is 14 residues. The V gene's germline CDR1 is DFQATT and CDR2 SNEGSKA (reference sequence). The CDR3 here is CSANRWEGDNEQFF. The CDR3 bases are TGCAGTGCTAATAGGTGGGAGGGAGACAATGAGCAGTTCTTC.

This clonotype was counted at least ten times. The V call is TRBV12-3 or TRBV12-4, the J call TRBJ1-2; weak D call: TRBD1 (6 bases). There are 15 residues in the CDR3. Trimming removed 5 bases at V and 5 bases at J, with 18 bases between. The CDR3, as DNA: TGTGCCAGCAGTGGTGTAAGGGGGGGTGAATATGGCTACACCTTC. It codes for CASSGVRGGEYGYTF.